The 21 T cell receptor beta chains listed next were all sequenced from one sample in a study of identical twins. TCRdb processed the 5' RACE reads anew with MiXCR; each CDR3 protein has one entry. Of around 340,000 distinct CDR3 sequences in the sample, roughly 9% were seen once. The sequencing input was naive T cells sorted from blood. The receptors stem from a woman between 45 and 65 years old in good health.

This sequence joins TRBV7-9 and TRBJ2-3; a possible D gene is TRBD2 (5 bases). The V end was cut by 2 bases, the J end by 6 bases, with 12 bases between. Germline CDR1 and CDR2: SEHNR and FQNEAQ (reference sequence). This CDR3 has 14 residues. As DNA, the CDR3 is TGTGCCAGCAGCTTATCTTTCTCGGGGGATACGCAGTATTTT. It specifies CASSLSFSGDTQYF.

This clonotype was found many times. The chain has TRBV10-2 and TRBJ2-1, with 7 bases matching TRBD2. The CDR3 consists of 15 residues. V lost 8 bases to trimming and J lost 5 bases; unmatched junction nucleotides: 12. Germline CDR1 reads WSHSY; CDR2 reads SAAADI. The CDR3 region has the DNA TGCGCCAGCGAAGCCGGGACTACTACAAACAATGAGCAGTTCTTC. Its translation: CASEAGTTTNNEQFF.

The table lists this clonotype with many counts. The chain is built from TRBV12-3 or TRBV12-4 and TRBJ2-1, with D possibly TRBD2 on 6 matching bases. This CDR3 is 13 amino acids long. V lost 4 bases and J 5 bases, leaving 9 bases between the germline ends. CDR3 bases: TGTGCCAGCAGTTCGGACTACCACAATGAGCAGTTCTTC. Residues: CASSSDYHNEQFF.

This clonotype was observed a few times. The chain uses TRBV5-1 and TRBJ2-1; TRBD2 matches 7 bases. Germline V gene data show CDR1 as SGHRS and CDR2 as YFSETQ. V trimming: 4 bases; J trimming: 5 bases; junction bases outside the gene matches: 6. The CDR3 runs to 14 residues. CDR3 region: CASSVLARNNEQFF. As DNA, the CDR3 is TGCGCCAGCAGCGTACTAGCGAGAAACAATGAGCAGTTCTTC.

V usage is TRBV6-2 or TRBV6-3 and J usage is TRBJ2-7, with TRBD2 matching 9 bases. The germline CDR1 and CDR2 sequences are MNHEY and SVGEGT. The ends lost 6 bases at V and 2 bases at J; junction bases unmatched: 5. The CDR3 runs 14 residues. CDR3 region: CASSAGGKTYEQYV. The CDR3, as DNA: TGTGCCAGCAGCGCGGGAGGGAAAACCTACGAGCAGTACGTC.

This clonotype was observed once. The genes are TRBV2 and TRBJ1-4, with a tentative D call TRBD1 (5 bases). Germline CDR1 and CDR2: SNHLY and FYNNEI. Trimming pared 7 bases from V and 7 bases from J, leaving 13 bases between. The CDR3 loop spans 13 amino acids. CDR3 bases: TGTGCCAGCACTCGAGGGGCTGTTGAAAAACTGTTTTTT. It translates to CASTRGAVEKLFF.

As DNA, the CDR3 is TGTGCCAGCAGTCCGGGACCCCCTTTCGATTCACCCCTCCACTTT. It specifies CASSPGPPFDSPLHF. The chain carries TRBV5-6 and TRBJ1-6, with D possibly TRBD1 on 5 matching bases. Trimming removed 5 bases from V and 8 bases from J, with 17 bases in between. Germline CDR1 is SGHDT and CDR2 is YYEEEE. The CDR3 totals 15 residues. Full variable domain (remainder filled in from reference TRBV5-6 and TRBJ1-6): DAGVTQSPTHLIKTRGQQVTLRCSPKSGHDTVSWYQQALGQGPQFIFQYYEEEERQRGNFPDRFSGHQFPNYSSELNVNALLLGDSALYLCASSPGPPFDSPLHFGNGTRLTVT.

CDR3 DNA: TGCGCCAGCAGCTTGGTAGGGGGCCTGGAGACCCAGTACTTC. Protein: CASSLVGGLETQYF. This chain joins TRBV5-1 and TRBJ2-5; TRBD1 matches 7 bases. V dropped 0 bases and J dropped 5; count of bases not matched to a gene: 4. CDR1 is SGHRS and CDR2 is YFSETQ in the germline V gene. The CDR3 spans 14 residues.

In its sample, this clonotype was seen a few times. The genes are TRBV24-1 and TRBJ2-1; D call uncertain. The germline V gene encodes CDR1 KGHDR and CDR2 SFDVKD. The V end was cut by 5 bases, the J end by 7 bases, with 11 bases between. The CDR3 consists of 13 residues. The CDR3 region is CATSGQVRNEQFF. The CDR3 coding sequence is TGTGCCACCAGTGGGCAAGTTAGGAATGAGCAGTTCTTC.

This clonotype was counted at least ten times. The junction departs from germline at one end; a sequencing error may be responsible. The chain has TRBV4-2 and TRBJ2-1; D unresolved. The CDR3 contains 11 residues. Germline-derived CDR1 and CDR2 are LGHNA and YNFKEQ. CDR3 region: CASSQGLAHDF. The CDR3 bases are TGTGCCAGCAGCCAAGGGCTGGCACATGACTTC.

This chain's CDR3 is CASGLGGVSSYEQYF. DNA for the CDR3: TGTGCTAGTGGTTTAGGCGGAGTCAGCTCCTACGAGCAGTACTTC. The chain has TRBV12-5 and TRBJ2-7; D uncertain. CDR1 and CDR2 (germline): LGHNT, FRNRAP. The CDR3 has 15 amino acids. The V and J ends lost 3 bases and 0 bases respectively, with 12 bases between them.

This clonotype has at least ten counts. The gene calls are TRBV14 and TRBJ2-1; unclear D gene. Trimming stripped 2 bases from V and 8 bases from J, with 7 bases between. The germline V gene has CDR1 SGHDN and CDR2 FVKESK. The CDR3 loop spans 12 amino acids. The CDR3, as DNA: TGTGCCAGCAGCCAACGACGCGATGAGCAGTTCTTC. Translated, it gives CASSQRRDEQFF. Full variable domain (missing parts from reference TRBV14 and TRBJ2-1): EAGVTQFPSHSVIEKGQTVTLRCDPISGHDNLYWYRRVMGKEIKFLLHFVKESKQDESGMPNNRFLAERTGGTYSTLKVQPAELEDSGVYFCASSQRRDEQFFGPGTRLTVL.

The chain combines TRBV7-9 with TRBJ1-2; the D is unclear. This CDR3 comprises 13 residues. Germline assignment: CDR1 SEHNR and CDR2 FQNEAQ (reference sequence). The V end lost 2 bases, the J end lost 8 bases, and 12 bases lay between the germline ends. CDR3 coding DNA: TGTGCCAGCAGCTTAAAATCAGGAGAGGGCTACACCTTC. Its translation is CASSLKSGEGYTF. The whole variable domain, filled in from reference TRBV7-9 and TRBJ1-2, reads DTGVSQNPRHKITKRGQNVTFRCDPISEHNRLYWYRQTLGQGPEFLTYFQNEAQLEKSRLLSDRFSAERPKGSFSTLEIQRTEQGDSAMYLCASSLKSGEGYTFGSGTRLTVV.

The table lists this clonotype with a few counts. The genes are TRBV7-3 and TRBJ2-3; possible D gene TRBD1, 6 bases. Trimming took off 1 base at V and 2 bases at J, with 7 bases between the two ends. This CDR3 comprises 14 residues. CDR1 is SGHTA and CDR2 is FQGTGA in the germline V gene. The CDR3 DNA is TGTGCCAGCAGCTTAAGACAGGTCACAGATACGCAGTATTTT. Amino acid sequence: CASSLRQVTDTQYF.

In this sample, this clonotype turned up many times. This chain uses TRBV29-1 with TRBJ1-2; maybe TRBD1 (6 bases). Germline assignment: CDR1 SQVTM and CDR2 ANQGSEA. This CDR3 spans 16 amino acids. The V gene lost 0 bases and the J gene lost 5 bases, with 19 bases spanning the gap. This CDR3 reads CSVEDRGVGQGYGYTF. Here the CDR3 DNA reads TGCAGCGTTGAAGATCGGGGGGTAGGGCAGGGGTATGGCTACACCTTC.

In this sample, this clonotype turned up a few times. The V and J genes are TRBV19 and TRBJ2-1; 8 nucleotides agree with TRBD2. CDR1 and CDR2 (germline): LNHDA, SQIVND (reference sequence). The V and J ends lost 6 bases and 1 base, in that order; junction bases with no gene match: 5. The CDR3 runs to 15 residues. The CDR3 DNA follows: TGTGCCAGTAGAAGTGCGGGAGGTTCCTACAATGAGCAGTTCTTC. Protein product: CASRSAGGSYNEQFF. Combining the CDR3 with reference TRBV19 and TRBJ2-1 gives the whole variable domain DGGITQSPKYLFRKEGQNVTLSCEQNLNHDAMYWYRQDPGQGLRLIYYSQIVNDFQKGDIAEGYSVSREKKESFPLTVTSAQKNPTAFYLCASRSAGGSYNEQFFGPGTRLTVL.

This clonotype occurred many times. The V and J genes are TRBV28 and TRBJ2-1; TRBD2 might be the D (6 bases). The length of the CDR3 is 10 residues. V dropped 8 bases and J dropped 9 bases, with 8 bases sitting between them. The V gene's germline CDR1 is MDHEN and CDR2 SYDVKM. The CDR3 DNA is TGTGCCAGCTTGGGGGGTGAGCAGTTCTTC. Its protein product is CASLGGEQFF.

The chain carries TRBV2 and TRBJ1-1, with D possibly matching TRBD1 (5 bases). The CDR3 contains 14 residues. Germline V gives CDR1 SNHLY, CDR2 FYNNEI. Trimming left V 10 bases short and J 1 base short, with 16 bases between. CDR3 sequence reads: CATIPERGNTEAFF. The CDR3 DNA reads as TGTGCCACCATCCCCGAGAGGGGGAACACTGAAGCTTTCTTT.

This clonotype was seen a handful of times. V usage is TRBV20-1 and J usage is TRBJ2-2; D gene ambiguous. The length of the CDR3 is 13 residues. Germline V lookup: CDR1 DFQATT, CDR2 SNEGSKA (reference sequence). The V gene lost 0 bases and the J gene lost 4 bases, with 6 bases spanning the gap. The CDR3 coding sequence is TGCAGTGCTAGAGATACCCTCACCGGGGAGCTGTTTTTT. Translated: CSARDTLTGELFF.

This clonotype came up many times. The J gene is TRBJ2-2, the V gene TRBV5-1, with a weak D call TRBD1 (5 bases). In germline, CDR1 is SGHRS, CDR2 YFSETQ. The ends were cut back, 0 bases at V and 4 bases at J, with 10 bases in the middle. The CDR3 is 15 amino acids. The CDR3 spells CASSLETVPTGELFF. CDR3 DNA: TGCGCCAGCAGCTTGGAGACAGTCCCCACCGGGGAGCTGTTTTTT.

A few counts support this clonotype. The genes are TRBV5-1 and TRBJ2-7; D is perhaps TRBD1 (8 bases). The V gene lost 4 bases and the J gene lost 1 base, with 15 bases spanning the gap. CDR3 length equals 15 residues. The germline V gene has CDR1 SGHRS and CDR2 YFSETQ. In nucleotides, the CDR3 is TGCGCCAGCAGCGTTGGACAGGGAGGGTCCTACGAGCAGTACTTC. It is translated as CASSVGQGGSYEQYF.